Listed here are 32 T cell receptor beta chains from one sample, sequenced in a study of T-cell memory formation after mild COVID-19. Each CDR3 protein gets one entry after TCRdb re-called the 5' RACE reads with MiXCR. The sample consists of about 470,000 distinct CDR3 sequences, 15% to 20% of them appearing once. Sequencing was carried out using PBMCs or a T cell subset sorted from them (not recorded which). Receptor source: an adult woman who had mild COVID-19 (a few samples of this study predate the infection). Cell type and time point are not known.

The J gene is TRBJ2-1, the V gene TRBV24-1; 13 bases line up with TRBD2. Per the germline V gene, CDR1 is KGHDR and CDR2 is SFDVKD. The CDR3 is 17 amino acids. The junction had 5 bases not matched to a gene; V was cut back by 2 bases and J by 5 bases. The CDR3 loop is CATSDSGLAGVHNEQFF. The CDR3 DNA sequence: TGTGCCACCAGTGATTCCGGACTAGCGGGAGTCCACAATGAGCAGTTCTTC.

This clonotype was seen only a few times. This chain uses TRBV9 with TRBJ2-1; 7 bases fit TRBD2. V shed 0 bases and J 4 bases; nucleotides not matched to a gene: 7. CDR3 size: 16 residues. Germline lookup yields CDR1 SGDLS and CDR2 YYNGEE. The CDR3 DNA is TGTGCCAGCAGCGTAGGTCTAGCGGCGCTTTACAATGAGCAGTTCTTC. It codes for CASSVGLAALYNEQFF.

A few counts support this clonotype. The chain has TRBV7-3 and TRBJ1-1, with TRBD1 matching 7 bases. The germline CDR1 and CDR2 sequences are SGHTA and FQGTGA. The V gene end was trimmed by 5 bases and the J gene end by 5 bases; junction bases not matched to a gene: 8. The CDR3 extends over 14 amino acids. The chain's CDR3 is CASSPDPQGTEAFF. The CDR3 DNA sequence: TGTGCCAGCAGCCCAGATCCACAGGGGACTGAAGCTTTCTTT.

This clonotype was seen ten or more times. An end of the junction does not agree with germline; a read error may underlie this. The chain carries TRBV5-1 and TRBJ2-3; D is uncertain. The CDR3 sequence is 13 residues long. Germline V gives CDR1 SGHRS, CDR2 YFSETQ. The CDR3 DNA reads as TGTGCCAGCTCAACCCCCGGCACAGATACGCAGTATTTT. This translates into CASSTPGTDTQYF.

V is TRBV30 and J is TRBJ2-1; 8 positions match TRBD2. After removal of 0 bases from V and 9 bases from J, the junction contained 7 bases not matched to a gene. Germline V CDR1 and CDR2: GTSNPN, SVGIG (reference sequence). This CDR3 spans 14 amino acids. CDR3 amino acids: CAWSVPGLALEQFF. The DNA of the CDR3 is TGTGCCTGGAGTGTACCAGGACTAGCCCTTGAGCAGTTCTTC.

This clonotype was found a few times. This chain uses TRBV27 with TRBJ2-1; D remains ambiguous. Germline V gene data show CDR1 as MNHEY and CDR2 as SMNVEV (reference sequence). The CDR3 contains 16 residues. V gave up 5 bases and J gave up 4 bases, with 18 bases separating them. This CDR3 reads CASSTALKPPYNEQFF. The CDR3 nucleotides read TGTGCCAGCAGTACCGCTCTCAAGCCCCCTTACAATGAGCAGTTCTTC.

This clonotype was counted at least ten times. The genes are TRBV7-8 and TRBJ2-3; D perhaps matches TRBD1 (5 bases). The CDR3 runs 16 residues. V lost 4 bases, J lost 0 bases, and 14 bases lay in between. From germline, CDR1 is SGHVS and CDR2 FQNEAQ. In DNA form, the CDR3 reads TGTGCCAGCAGCTGGAGACAGAGAAGTAGCACAGATACGCAGTATTTT. Encoded protein: CASSWRQRSSTDTQYF.

The chain has TRBV7-8 and TRBJ1-3, with unresolved D. The CDR3 consists of 16 residues. Germline lookup yields CDR1 SGHVS and CDR2 FQNEAQ. V was pared by 2 bases and J by 0 bases, with 11 bases between. The CDR3 DNA sequence: TGTGCCAGCAGCTTAAATCGGGAGAACTCTGGAAACACCATATATTTT. It specifies CASSLNRENSGNTIYF.

The chain joins TRBV2 to TRBJ2-1; TRBD1 or TRBD2 may be the D gene (5 bases each). Trimming took 4 bases from V and 7 from J, leaving 17 bases between them. Germline V gene sequence: CDR1 SNHLY, CDR2 FYNNEI. The CDR3 contains 15 residues. CDR3 sequence (DNA): TGTGCCAGCAGTGCCGCCGGGACCGCGGTTAATGAGCAGTTCTTC. Translation: CASSAAGTAVNEQFF.

This clonotype was seen only a few times. This rearrangement joins TRBV29-1 to TRBJ2-3; 7 bases fit TRBD2. With V trimmed by 6 bases and J by 6 bases, 6 bases remained unmatched. The CDR3 covers 12 residues. Per the germline V gene, CDR1 is SQVTM and CDR2 is ANQGSEA. As DNA, the CDR3 is TGCAGCGTCCCTATCGGGGGGGATACGCAGTATTTT. Amino acid sequence: CSVPIGGDTQYF.

This clonotype has a handful of counts. The CDR3 region has the DNA TGTGCCAGCAGTTACTCGACAGGGGGCAATCAGCCCCAGCATTTT. Protein sequence: CASSYSTGGNQPQHF. V gene TRBV6-2 or TRBV6-3 combines with J gene TRBJ1-5, with 8 bases identical to TRBD1. Germline assignment: CDR1 MNHEY and CDR2 SVGEGT. This CDR3 region has 15 residues. The junction had 0 bases not matched to a gene; V was cut back by 0 bases and J by 2 bases.

This chain joins TRBV6-4 and TRBJ2-1, with TRBD2 matching 9 bases. Germline CDR1 MRHNA, CDR2 SNTAGT. The CDR3 has 16 amino acids. With 2 bases clipped from V and 6 bases from J, the junction kept 8 bases outside the gene matches. This chain's CDR3 is CASSDRGLASRNEQFF. In nucleotides, the CDR3 is TGTGCCAGCAGTGACCGGGGACTAGCCTCGCGCAATGAGCAGTTCTTC.

This clonotype was seen a few times. The rearrangement links TRBV9 to TRBJ2-7; TRBD1 matches 7 bases. J lost 7 bases, V lost 4 bases, and 23 bases had no gene match. Germline V gene sequence: CDR1 SGDLS, CDR2 YYNGEE. CDR3 size: 18 residues. The DNA for the CDR3 is TGTGCCAGCAGCCGCACGCCTCAACTATTTCGCGCACAGGGGGAGCAGTACTTC. It codes for CASSRTPQLFRAQGEQYF.

The chain uses TRBV20-1 and TRBJ2-7; tentatively, D is TRBD1 (5 bases). The germline V gene has CDR1 DFQATT and CDR2 SNEGSKA (reference sequence). CDR3 length equals 11 residues. Trimming shortened V by 3 bases and J by 4 bases, and 7 bases separated the two germline ends. The CDR3 DNA is TGCAGTGCTAGTAGGGGTTACGAGCAGTACTTC. Protein sequence: CSASRGYEQYF.

The rearrangement links TRBV19 to TRBJ2-3; tentatively, D is TRBD2 (6 bases). Germline-derived CDR1 and CDR2 are LNHDA and SQIVND (reference sequence). Trimming stripped 5 bases from V and 2 bases from J, with 17 bases between. This CDR3 is built from 16 residues. The CDR3 here is CASSRRVPTTTDTQYF. The CDR3 DNA reads TGTGCCAGTAGTCGGAGGGTCCCGACAACCACAGATACGCAGTATTTT.

CDR3 sequence (DNA): TGTGCCAGCAGTTACGGACTTTCCCCTAACAATGAGCAGTTCTTC. The encoded protein is CASSYGLSPNNEQFF. The chain recombines TRBV6-2 or TRBV6-3 with TRBJ2-1; D is possibly TRBD2 (5 bases). The CDR3 runs 15 residues. The V end lost 2 bases, the J end lost 5 bases, and 13 bases lay between the germline ends. Per the germline V gene, CDR1 is MNHEY and CDR2 is SVGEGT.

The chain carries TRBV7-2 and TRBJ2-3; D uncertain. CDR3 length equals 14 residues. V lost 2 bases and J 4 bases, leaving 10 bases between the germline ends. Germline V gives CDR1 SGHTA, CDR2 FQGNSA. In DNA, the CDR3 is TGTGCCAGCAGCTTATCAAGGTCCGCAGATACGCAGTATTTT. It specifies CASSLSRSADTQYF.

V and J are TRBV7-9 and TRBJ2-3; 16 positions agree with TRBD2. Per the germline V gene, CDR1 is SEHNR and CDR2 is FQNEAQ (reference sequence). J was trimmed by 2 bases and V by 4 bases; bases with no gene match: 6. The CDR3 is 18 residues long. In DNA, the CDR3 is TGTGCCAGCAGCTCACCGGGACTAGCGGGAGGGCCCACAGATACGCAGTATTTT. Protein: CASSSPGLAGGPTDTQYF.

The chain recombines TRBV4-2 with TRBJ2-7; D is perhaps TRBD1 or TRBD2 (5 bases each). Between the trimmed V and J ends, which lost 2 bases and 0 bases, there was a span of 17 bases. The CDR3 spans 17 residues. CDR1 and CDR2 from the germline V gene are LGHNA and YNFKEQ. This CDR3 is CASSQLTRDPSSYEQYF. CDR3 DNA: TGTGCCAGCAGCCAACTCACCAGGGACCCCAGCTCCTACGAGCAGTACTTC.

The rearrangement uses TRBV7-9 and TRBJ2-7; 8 nucleotides align to TRBD1. J was trimmed by 1 base and V by 1 base; bases with no gene match: 6. The length of the CDR3 is 16 residues. The germline gives CDR1 SEHNR, CDR2 FQNEAQ (reference sequence). CDR3 region: CASSLGGTGHSYEQYF. The CDR3 DNA follows: TGTGCCAGCAGCTTAGGGGGGACAGGACATTCCTACGAGCAGTACTTC.

The chain is built from TRBV5-1 and TRBJ2-7; D is perhaps TRBD1 (5 bases). Germline V gene sequence: CDR1 SGHRS, CDR2 YFSETQ. This CDR3 has 14 amino acids. The V gene lost 5 bases and the J gene lost 0 bases, with 12 bases spanning the gap. The chain's CDR3 is CASRQGYTSYEQYF. The CDR3 region has the DNA TGCGCCAGCAGGCAGGGCTATACCTCCTACGAGCAGTACTTC.

The rearrangement links TRBV5-1 to TRBJ1-2; TRBD1 matches 7 bases. Germline trimming cut 4 bases from V and 2 bases from J; bases unmatched to any gene: 5. The V gene's germline CDR1 is SGHRS and CDR2 YFSETQ. The CDR3 consists of 14 residues. DNA of the CDR3: TGCGCCAGCAGCCTGGACAGGATGAACTATGGCTACACCTTC. It specifies CASSLDRMNYGYTF.

This clonotype was seen only once. The chain employs TRBV18 and TRBJ1-4; D gene unclear. The CDR3 covers 13 residues. The V gene's germline CDR1 is KGHSH and CDR2 LQKENI. Trimming removed 3 bases at V and 8 bases at J, with 10 bases between. The CDR3 loop is CASSPNMDEKLFF. The CDR3 DNA sequence: TGTGCCAGCTCACCCAACATGGACGAAAAACTGTTTTTT.

The chain carries TRBV7-9 and TRBJ2-7; no definite D call. Between the trimmed V and J ends, which lost 3 bases and 2 bases, there was a span of 20 bases. Germline V CDR1 and CDR2: SEHNR, FQNEAQ (reference sequence). The CDR3 contains 17 residues. The CDR3 spells CASSLGIGPEQAYEQYF. The CDR3 nucleotides are TGTGCCAGCAGCTTGGGGATAGGACCCGAACAAGCCTACGAGCAGTACTTC.

This chain connects TRBV20-1 to TRBJ1-4; no clear D gene. Germline CDR1 is DFQATT and CDR2 is SNEGSKA (reference sequence). Trimming cost V 3 bases and J 0 bases, with 14 bases left between them. CDR3 length: 16 residues. The CDR3 spells CSASAPSDATNEKLFF. The CDR3, as DNA: TGCAGTGCTAGCGCACCCTCGGATGCAACTAATGAAAAACTGTTTTTT.

This clonotype was recorded at least ten times. V usage is TRBV5-1 and J usage is TRBJ2-2; D is unclear. CDR1 and CDR2 from the germline V gene are SGHRS and YFSETQ. The CDR3 extends over 14 amino acids. With 3 bases removed from V and 1 base from J, the gap between germline ends came to 7 bases. This CDR3 is CASSYYGNTGELFF. The CDR3 coding sequence is TGCGCCAGCAGCTACTACGGGAACACCGGGGAGCTGTTTTTT.

This clonotype was detected a few times. Its ends do not fully match the called genes, so a read error is possible. The chain joins TRBV7-2 to TRBJ2-1; 8 bases agree with TRBD2. The length of the CDR3 is 13 residues. Germline V gives CDR1 SGHTA, CDR2 FQGNSA. CDR3 protein: CASSLGTWTSWVF. DNA for the CDR3: TGTGCCAGCAGCTTAGGTACGTGGACTAGCTGGGTCTTC.

The chain employs TRBV5-1 and TRBJ1-4, with TRBD1 matching over 10 bases. The CDR3 spans 19 residues. V shed 3 bases and J 7 bases; nucleotides not matched to a gene: 18. Germline-derived CDR1 and CDR2 are SGHRS and YFSETQ. CDR3 loop: CASSSGTGANLGYTEKLFF. The CDR3, as DNA: TGCGCCAGCAGCTCCGGGACAGGGGCGAACCTGGGATATACTGAAAAACTGTTTTTT. Using reference TRBV5-1 and TRBJ1-4 for the parts outside the CDR3, the full variable domain is KAGVTQTPRYLIKTRGQQVTLSCSPISGHRSVSWYQQTPGQGLQFLFEYFSETQRNKGNFPGRFSGRQFSNSRSEMNVSTLELGDSALYLCASSSGTGANLGYTEKLFFGSGTQLSVL.

This clonotype was recorded a few times. The chain carries TRBV9 and TRBJ2-1, with TRBD1 as a possible D gene (5 bases). Germline loops: CDR1 SGDLS, CDR2 YYNGEE. The CDR3 consists of 16 residues. With 0 bases removed from V and 1 base from J, the gap between germline ends came to 11 bases. CDR3 sequence (DNA): TGTGCCAGCAGCGTAGTGCCCCGACAGTCCTACAATGAGCAGTTCTTC. Amino acids: CASSVVPRQSYNEQFF.

This clonotype was counted many times. J is TRBJ2-3 and V is TRBV7-9; 7 bases align to TRBD2. This CDR3 spans 13 amino acids. V gave up 5 bases and J gave up 4 bases; unmatched junction bases: 3. Germline V gene lookup returns CDR1 SEHNR and CDR2 FQNEAQ (reference sequence). The CDR3 DNA sequence: TGTGCCAGCAGCGAGGGAGGGGCAGATACGCAGTATTTT. Protein product: CASSEGGADTQYF.

The CDR3 is CSVAGQASNQPQHF. For the CDR3, the DNA is TGCAGCGTAGCGGGACAGGCAAGCAATCAGCCCCAGCATTTT. The genes are TRBV29-1 and TRBJ1-5, with 8 bases fitting TRBD1. The CDR3 consists of 14 residues. In germline, CDR1 is SQVTM, CDR2 ANQGSEA. V dropped 6 bases and J dropped 1; count of bases not matched to a gene: 5. The whole variable domain, filled in from reference TRBV29-1 and TRBJ1-5, reads SAVISQKPSRDICQRGTSLTIQCQVDSQVTMMFWYRQQPGQSLTLIATANQGSEATYESGFVIDKFPISRPNLTFSTLTVSNMSPEDSSIYLCSVAGQASNQPQHFGDGTRLSIL.

This clonotype appeared a few times. The chain is built from TRBV7-2 and TRBJ1-2; no firm D call. Trimming shortened V by 8 bases and J by 9 bases, and 13 bases separated the two germline ends. Germline loops: CDR1 SGHTA, CDR2 FQGNSA. The length of the CDR3 is 11 residues. The CDR3 nucleotides are TGTGCCAGCGGCCTCGGAGGGAGCTACACCTTC. Its protein product is CASGLGGSYTF.